This TCR beta chain was documented in a study of T-cell memory formation after mild COVID-19. Study-wide findings and caveats: Clones which contracted sat mainly in CM and EM if CD4+, and in EMRA if CD8+. Later expanders leaned CD4+, whereas clones that contracted between day 15 and 85 were balanced CD4/CD8. Cross-reactive memory apparently joined, as some responding clones appeared in pre-infection memory. In second-wave clones peaking day 37, SARS-CoV-2 specificity remained unconfirmed.

Germline-derived CDR1 and CDR2 are KGHSH and LQKENI. The CDR3 has 16 residues. Trimming cost V 6 bases and J 2 bases, with 20 bases left between them. TCRdb reanalysed the 5' RACE reads using MiXCR and keeps one entry per CDR3 protein. The sample holds under 400,000 distinct CDR3 sequences, 20% to 25% seen once. A remark on this clonotype: What it recognizes is unknown.

Sequenced sample: PBMCs or a T cell subset sorted from them (not recorded which). The sequence came from an adult woman who had mild COVID-19 (a few samples of this study predate the infection). Cell type and time point are not known. The chain combines TRBV18 with TRBJ2-7, with D possibly being TRBD1 (6 bases). The CDR3: CASSPTSTGSTYEQYF. CDR3 DNA: TGTGCCAGCTCGCCTACGTCGACAGGTTCTACCTACGAGCAGTACTTC.